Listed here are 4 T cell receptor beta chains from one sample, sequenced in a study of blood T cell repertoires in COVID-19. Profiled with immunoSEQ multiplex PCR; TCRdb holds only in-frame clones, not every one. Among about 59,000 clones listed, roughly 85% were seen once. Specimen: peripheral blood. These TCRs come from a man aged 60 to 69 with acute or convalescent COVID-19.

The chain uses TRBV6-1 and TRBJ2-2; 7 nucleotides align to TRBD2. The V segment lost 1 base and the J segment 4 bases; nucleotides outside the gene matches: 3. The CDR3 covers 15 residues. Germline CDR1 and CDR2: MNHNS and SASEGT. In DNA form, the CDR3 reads TGTGCCAGCAGTGAAGTGGCGGGAGCCACCGGGGAGCTGTTTTTT. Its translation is CASSEVAGATGELFF.

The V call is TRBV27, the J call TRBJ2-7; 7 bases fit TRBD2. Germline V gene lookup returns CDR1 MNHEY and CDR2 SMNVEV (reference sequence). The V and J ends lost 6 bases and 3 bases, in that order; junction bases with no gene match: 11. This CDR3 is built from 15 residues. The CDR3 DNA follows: TGTGCCAGCAGAATCGGACTAGGCCCGATCTACGAGCAGTACTTC. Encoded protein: CASRIGLGPIYEQYF.

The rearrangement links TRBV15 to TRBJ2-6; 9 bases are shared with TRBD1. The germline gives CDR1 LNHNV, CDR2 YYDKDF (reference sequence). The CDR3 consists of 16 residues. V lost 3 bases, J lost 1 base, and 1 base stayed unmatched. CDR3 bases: TGTGCCACCAGCAGGGGACAGGGTTCTGGGGCCAACGTCCTGACTTTC. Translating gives CATSRGQGSGANVLTF.

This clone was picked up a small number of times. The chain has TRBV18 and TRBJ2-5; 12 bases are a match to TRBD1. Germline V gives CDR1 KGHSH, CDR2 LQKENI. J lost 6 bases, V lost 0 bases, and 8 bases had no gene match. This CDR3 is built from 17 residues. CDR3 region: CASSPPGGTGGTKTQYF. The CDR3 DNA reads TGTGCCAGCTCACCACCAGGGGGGACAGGGGGCACAAAGACCCAGTACTTC.